This T cell receptor (beta chain) was sequenced during a study of OX40 agonist ivuxolimab in advanced cancers. Study information: Ivuxolimab, which patients received intravenously every 2 weeks, was dosed at 0.01 to 10 mg/kg. Averaging roughly 60 years in age, with a range of about 23 to 79, the cohort was approximately 83% male.

For this clone: Its antigen is unknown.

The germline V and J ends were trimmed by 5 bases and 0 bases, with 11 bases remaining between them. Germline V gene data show CDR1 as SGHRS and CDR2 as YFSETQ. The CDR3 sequence is 15 residues long. Produced via immunoSEQ multiplex PCR; TCRdb's table is partial and in-frame only. The sample has about 71,000 clones, roughly 77% seen once. Whole-study findings and limits: On average, CD8+ T cells had more expanded clones than CD4+.

The chain combines TRBV5-1 with TRBJ1-4; a possible D gene is TRBD1 (5 bases). The starting material was CD4+ or CD8+ T cells sorted from blood, obtained in a trial of the OX40 agonist ivuxolimab. The origin of this receptor is an adult with an advanced solid tumor such as melanoma, head and neck, liver or kidney cancer. The CDR3 here is CASRETAATNEKLFF. The CDR3 DNA reads as TGCGCCAGCAGGGAGACAGCTGCAACTAATGAAAAACTGTTTTTT.